Each of the 5 T cell receptor beta chains below was sequenced from the same sample in a study of cytomegalovirus exposure and HLA in healthy donors. PCR was performed using 60 Vbeta and 13 Jbeta primers. Data came from immunoSEQ multiplex PCR; TCRdb stores just in-frame clones and leaves some out. In the table there are tens of thousands of clones, approximately 86% of which are singletons. The sample was PBMCs. The source is a woman younger than 30 in good health and CMV-seropositive.

The rearrangement joins TRBV11-1 to TRBJ2-7; D call uncertain. Trimming pared 5 bases from V and 6 bases from J, leaving 14 bases between. Germline CDR1 SGHAT, CDR2 FQDESV (reference sequence). The length of the CDR3 is 13 residues. CDR3 in amino acids: CASSLDSHGEQYF. CDR3 sequence (DNA): TGTGCCAGCAGCCTAGATTCCCACGGCGAGCAGTACTTC.

This chain joins TRBV5-4 and TRBJ2-7; D possibly corresponds to TRBD2 (7 bases). Germline V gene lookup returns CDR1 SGHNT and CDR2 YYREEE (reference sequence). Trimming took off 4 bases at V and 5 bases at J, with 13 bases between the two ends. The CDR3 has 13 residues. The CDR3 region has the DNA TGTGCCAGCAGCCTGGGGGGGGGCCACGAGCAGTACTTC. Translating gives CASSLGGGHEQYF. The complete variable domain, with remaining parts taken from reference TRBV5-4 and TRBJ2-7, reads ETGVTQSPTHLIKTRGQQVTLRCSSQSGHNTVSWYQQALGQGPQFIFQYYREEENGRGNFPPRFSGLQFPNYSSELNVNALELDDSALYLCASSLGGGHEQYFGPGTRLTVT.

The chain combines TRBV5-6 with TRBJ1-2, with a weak D call TRBD1 (5 bases). Germline-derived CDR1 and CDR2 are SGHDT and YYEEEE. The V gene lost 6 bases and the J gene lost 1 base, with 13 bases spanning the gap. The CDR3 is made up of 14 amino acids. Written as DNA, the CDR3 is TGTGCCAGCACCAGGGAGGGCTATAACTATGGCTACACCTTC. Amino acid sequence: CASTREGYNYGYTF.

The V and J genes are TRBV11-2 and TRBJ2-5, with D tentatively TRBD1 (6 bases). Germline loops: CDR1 SGHAT, CDR2 FQNNGV. The length of the CDR3 is 14 residues. V shed 7 bases and J shed 0 bases, with 12 bases lying between them. CDR3 bases: TGTGCCAGCAAACTCCGGGACAACCAAGAGACCCAGTACTTC. Translating it yields CASKLRDNQETQYF.

The chain couples TRBV7-3 to TRBJ2-1, with unresolved D. The V gene lost 5 bases and the J gene lost 6 bases, with 11 bases spanning the gap. The germline V gene has CDR1 SGHTA and CDR2 FQGTGA. This CDR3 spans 13 amino acids. The CDR3 DNA reads as TGTGCCAGCAGCCCGCCGGAGCGCAATGAGCAGTTCTTC. This codes for CASSPPERNEQFF. Full variable domain (outside the CDR3, taken from reference TRBV7-3 and TRBJ2-1): GAGVSQTPSNKVTEKGKYVELRCDPISGHTALYWYRQSLGQGPEFLIYFQGTGAADDSGLPNDRFFAVRPEGSVSTLKIQRTERGDSAVYLCASSPPERNEQFFGPGTRLTVL.